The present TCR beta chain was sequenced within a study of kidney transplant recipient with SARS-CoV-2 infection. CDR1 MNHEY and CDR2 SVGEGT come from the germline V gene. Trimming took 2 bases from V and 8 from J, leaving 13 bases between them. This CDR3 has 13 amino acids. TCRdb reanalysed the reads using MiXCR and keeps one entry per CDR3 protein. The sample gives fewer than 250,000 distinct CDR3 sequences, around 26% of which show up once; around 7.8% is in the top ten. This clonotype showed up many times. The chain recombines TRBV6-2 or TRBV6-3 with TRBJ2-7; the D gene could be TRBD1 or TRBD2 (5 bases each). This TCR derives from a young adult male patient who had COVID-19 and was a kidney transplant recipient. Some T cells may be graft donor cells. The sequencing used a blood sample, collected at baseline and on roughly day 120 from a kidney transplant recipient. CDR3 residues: CASSYKGTGQQYF. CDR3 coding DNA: TGTGCCAGCAGTTACAAAGGAACGGGACAGCAGTACTTC.